This T cell receptor beta chain came from a study of identifying expanded T cells in peripheral blood (dated by TCRdb to the late 2010s). Background for the entire study: Technical replicates were generated by sequencing separate aliquots of the same genomic DNA pool, with four replicates compared pairwise.

What the study reported, not specific to this receptor: Between technical replicates the binomial model flagged around 1.3 differentially abundant clones, whereas over roughly 2 weeks the binomial model flagged about 16.4 and over about four weeks approximately 18. Across all healthy-donor time intervals, the beta-binomial model significantly cut both the number of clones called differentially abundant and the false-positive rate. The authors expected biological variance in healthy repertoires might increase further over much longer intervals such as months to years. In all healthy donors, the variance in clone template counts between samples taken 2 to 3 weeks apart rose significantly as total template count increased.

The immunoSEQ Assay, which relies on bias-controlled multiplex PCR amplification of genomic DNA, was used to profile TCRbeta CDR3 regions. Regarding the original processing steps: To quantify the absolute abundance of each unique TCRbeta CDR3 region, the sequences were collapsed and filtered. Differential abundance was tested with two models: a binomial (Fisher-equivalent) model and a beta-binomial model that adds time-dependent variance fitted from healthy donors. Clones with fewer than 5 combined templates were removed, and differential abundance was called for clones with a Benjamini-Hochberg FDR below 0.01. Using the form v = (b*log(k)+a)^2, the beta-binomial variance was modeled as a function of the total template count across the two samples. TCRdb took over this immuneACCESS table, retaining in-frame rearrangements with V and J assigned. Such tables are incomplete; in checked studies, under half of the missing clones stem from an unresolved V gene, and the remainder is unexplained. D and trimming come from the DNA, and the V and J calls and clone size come from that table. The sample includes approximately 100,000 clones, with approximately 88% observed a single time. The ten largest clonotypes hold roughly 4% of the sample.

During the collection period, no infections or other immune events were recorded for the healthy donors. Blood repertoires from healthy donors were used as a training cohort for calibrating time-dependent variance in a beta-binomial model of differential abundance of T-cell clones. The training cohort included around ten healthy donors, of whom 3 were female and 7 were male. On average the donors were about 45 years old, and their ages spanned roughly 25 to 65 years. Whole blood was collected from each healthy donor at three time points spaced approximately 2 weeks apart and obtained from a commercial supplier. For immunosequencing, genomic DNA was extracted from unsorted whole blood. Remarks on this clone: Its antigen is still unknown. No base quality information exists; no much larger clone differs at one position.

The specimen sequenced was blood. The receptor was isolated from a person aged 18 to 75 in good health.

The DNA reads as follows: TGTGCCACCAGCAGAGATCCGGAGTACGGCACCGGGGAGCTGTTTTTT. It translates as CATSRDPEYGTGELFF. The sequence joins TRBV15 to TRBJ2-2; no D gene is confidently identified. Trimming at the junction amounts to 0 bases on V and 4 bases on J, and the germline ends lie 12 bases apart. From the cysteine through the phenylalanine, the CDR3 covers 16 amino acids. Only the CDR3 DNA stays, 48 bases, in frame from base 1. The germline V gene (reference sequence) provides CDR1 LNHNV and CDR2 YYDKDF.